The following is a TCR beta chain sequence with its context. This clone was detected only once. Its antigen is currently not known. There are no base qualities to consult, and no much larger clone falls within one base. These data come from a study of blood T cell repertoires in COVID-19 (TCRdb year 2020). A note on the overall study: The collaborator samples originated in the United States, Italy and Spain and spanned the acute and convalescent phases of COVID-19. The prospective study material was composed of cDNA or gDNA derived from T cells, B-cell-depleted T cells, or PBMCs. Deeply sampled blood TCRbeta repertoires from subjects exposed to, actively infected with, or recovered from COVID-19 were included in the dataset. The repertoires were made available in a free public database intended to serve as a resource for research on the immune response to SARS-CoV-2. Samples were obtained from the ongoing ImmuneRACE study (first 160 participants) and from 950 to 1,500 subjects provided by 6 global collaborators. A de-identified subject ID, COVID-19 status, age in years and sex were almost always included in the sample metadata. Where HLA class I and class II types were available, the types were taken from metadata supplied by the sample provider, not from assay-based typing.

Participants in the prospective study were enrolled through a virtual design, were aged roughly 18 to 95 years, and lived in 24 United States geographic areas. Cohort assignment in the prospective study relied on participant-reported clinical history from a screening survey and a study questionnaire. For ImmuneRACE Cohort 3, a participant was defined as recovered based on two consecutive negative NP/OP PCR tests, clearance by a healthcare professional, or resolution of symptoms. In the prospective study, whole blood, serum and a nasopharyngeal or oropharyngeal swab were collected from each participant by mobile phlebotomists. Over a roughly 2-month period, participants in the prospective study had the option of providing additional blood draws and questionnaires. Blood samples from the prospective study were shipped frozen or at room temperature prior to DNA extraction. The immunoSEQ Assay, a bias-controlled multiplex PCR, was used to amplify TCRbeta CDR3 regions from genomic DNA. Per the source publication's procedure: Within the assay, amplification of reference gene primers was used to estimate how many nucleated cells each sample contained. To quantify the absolute abundance of each unique TCRbeta CDR3 rearrangement, sequence reads were collapsed and filtered. For each sample, productive Simpson clonality was calculated as the square root of Simpson's diversity index across productive rearrangements. The immuneACCESS repertoire file appears here via TCRdb, limited to in-frame rearrangements. These files lack a portion of the clones; in checked studies, under half of the deficit traces to unresolved V genes, and the cause of the others is not known. The DNA gave D and trimming, while V, J and clone size come from that table. The sample table lists around 140,000 clones, approximately 78% of them with a count of one. The ten largest account for roughly 5.6% of the sample.

Study-level results and caveats: The amount of clinical and demographic metadata varied by source and participant and was provided uncurated.

V drops 5 bases and J drops 4 bases, leaving 14 bases in between. The germline V gene (reference sequence) gives CDR1 as MNHNY and CDR2 as SVGAGI. The CDR3 spans 14 residues, from the cysteine through the phenylalanine. This entry keeps only the CDR3 DNA: 42 bases, framed from base 1. Recombination joined TRBV6-6 with TRBJ1-2; confidence is insufficient to name the D gene. Sequences were obtained from PBMCs or T cells enriched from blood (not recorded which). This sequence was found in a woman in her fifties or sixties who had recovered from COVID-19. This receptor has the CDR3 CASSAPGGIYGYTF. The sequence in DNA is TGTGCCAGCAGTGCCCCTGGCGGGATCTATGGCTACACCTTC.